What follows are 10 T cell receptor beta chains derived from one specimen sequenced in a study of cytomegalovirus exposure and HLA in healthy donors (dated by TCRdb to about 2017). The library was produced with the immunoSEQ multiplex PCR assay. A mixture of 60 forward primers for TCR Vbeta segments and 13 reverse primers for TCR Jbeta segments was used in the multiplex PCR. TCRdb stores this immuneACCESS table with in-frame sequences only. Part of the clones is absent; in the studies checked, under half of the shortfall reflects unresolved V genes, and no reason is known for the rest. For this sample, the table gives around 100,000 clones. Of the sample, 3.5% to 4.5% is held by the ten largest clones. Sequencing was carried out using PBMCs. Receptor source: a man younger than 40 in good health and CMV-seronegative.

Notes on this clone: This sample includes further DNA sequences coding for the same CDR3. The chain is built from TRBV18 and TRBJ2-7; possible D gene TRBD1, 5 bases. This CDR3 contains 13 residues. V was pared by 1 base and J by 2 bases, with 6 bases between. The germline V gene has CDR1 KGHSH and CDR2 LQKENI. The CDR3 sequence: CASSPRGPYEQYF. Written as DNA, the CDR3 is TGTGCCAGCTCACCACGGGGCCCCTACGAGCAGTACTTC.

The chain couples TRBV9 to TRBJ1-2; a weak D match, TRBD1 (5 bases). Germline V gene lookup returns CDR1 SGDLS and CDR2 YYNGEE. Trimming cost V 1 base and J 2 bases, with 12 bases left between them. There are 15 residues in the CDR3. The CDR3 spells CASSVLGRQNYGYTF. The CDR3 DNA reads TGTGCCAGCAGCGTATTAGGTAGACAGAACTATGGCTACACCTTC. Full variable domain (outside the CDR3, taken from reference TRBV9 and TRBJ1-2): DSGVTQTPKHLITATGQRVTLRCSPRSGDLSVYWYQQSLDQGLQFLIQYYNGEERAKGNILERFSAQQFPDLHSELNLSSLELGDSALYFCASSVLGRQNYGYTFGSGTRLTVV.

The gene calls are TRBV10-3 and TRBJ2-3; TRBD1 matches 8 bases. CDR3 length: 14 amino acids. After removal of 10 bases from V and 2 bases from J, the junction contained 8 bases not matched to a gene. CDR1 is ENHRY and CDR2 is SYGVKD in the germline V gene. DNA of the CDR3: TGTGCCAGCTCCGGGACAGGAACCACAGATACGCAGTATTTT. Residues: CASSGTGTTDTQYF.

This chain joins TRBV10-3 and TRBJ2-1; no clear D gene. Trimming took 1 base from V and 6 from J, leaving 13 bases between them. This CDR3 has 15 amino acids. The germline V gene encodes CDR1 ENHRY and CDR2 SYGVKD. CDR3 bases: TGTGCCATCAGTGAGTTTAGCACTTTATCCAATGAGCAGTTCTTC. Encoded protein: CAISEFSTLSNEQFF.

The chain links TRBV2 to TRBJ2-2; 10 bases line up with TRBD2. V shed 7 bases, J shed 0 bases, and the junction held 8 bases outside the gene matches. In germline, CDR1 is SNHLY, CDR2 FYNNEI. The CDR3 spans 17 residues. The CDR3 coding sequence is TGTGCCAGCACTCGGGCTAGCGGGGGTACGAACACCGGGGAGCTGTTTTTT. Translating it yields CASTRASGGTNTGELFF.

The chain uses TRBV7-8 and TRBJ1-1, with TRBD1 as a possible D gene (5 bases). Trimming took 3 bases from V and 6 from J, leaving 17 bases between them. CDR3 size: 15 residues. Germline V gene data show CDR1 as SGHVS and CDR2 as FQNEAQ. The CDR3 nucleotides are TGTGCCAGCAGCTTCCCAAGGGGTATAAAGGCTGAAGCTTTCTTT. It yields the protein CASSFPRGIKAEAFF.

V usage is TRBV6-6 and J usage is TRBJ2-1; D possibly corresponds to TRBD2 (5 bases). CDR1 is MNHNY, CDR2 SVGAGI, per germline (reference sequence). The germline V and J ends were trimmed by 5 bases and 7 bases, with 9 bases remaining between them. The CDR3 sequence is 12 residues long. The CDR3 DNA sequence: TGTGCCAGCAGTCAGTCGGGGAATGAGCAGTTCTTC. Amino acids: CASSQSGNEQFF.

This chain links TRBV6-5 with TRBJ1-5; TRBD1 is a possible D gene (5 bases). The CDR3 is 16 amino acids. Trimming took 0 bases from V and 0 from J, leaving 9 bases between them. CDR1 is MNHEY, CDR2 SVGAGI, per germline. The CDR3: CASSYSGANSNQPQHF. The CDR3 DNA is TGTGCCAGCAGTTACTCTGGGGCCAATAGCAATCAGCCCCAGCATTTT.

The J gene is TRBJ2-7, the V gene TRBV27, with 9 bases matching TRBD1. The CDR3 runs 16 residues. V was pared by 3 bases and J by 4 bases, with 10 bases of the junction left unmatched. Germline V gene sequence: CDR1 MNHEY, CDR2 SMNVEV (reference sequence). CDR3 region: CASSFRRPGQGYEQYF. CDR3 DNA: TGTGCCAGCAGTTTCCGCCGACCGGGACAGGGATACGAGCAGTACTTC.

This chain links TRBV6-1 with TRBJ1-3; D is perhaps TRBD1 (5 bases). Germline V gene sequence: CDR1 MNHNS, CDR2 SASEGT. The CDR3 covers 15 residues. The germline V and J ends were trimmed by 3 bases and 0 bases, with 9 bases remaining between them. CDR3 nucleotides: TGTGCCAGCAGTGATGGTACAGGCTCTGGAAACACCATATATTTT. Translating gives CASSDGTGSGNTIYF.